This paragraph reports one TCR beta chain. This specimen comes from a study of blood T cell repertoires in COVID-19. Study information: PBMCs, B-cell-depleted T cells, or T cells were the source of the cDNA or gDNA that made up the material.

Cohort assignment relied on participant-reported clinical history. Germline V lookup: CDR1 SGHNT, CDR2 YYREEE (reference sequence). V was clipped by 3 bases and J by 1 base; unmatched bases: 10. The CDR3 covers 17 residues. Per the authors' pipeline: Using reference gene primer amplification, nucleated cell counts were estimated. Data came from immunoSEQ multiplex PCR; TCRdb stores just in-frame clones and leaves some out. V, J and clone size are those of that table, while D and trimming were read from the DNA. The sample holds roughly 260,000 clones, around 90% seen once. The sequence was obtained from a woman in her 30s with acute COVID-19. Material for sequencing was PBMCs or T cells enriched from blood (not recorded which). The rearrangement uses TRBV5-4 and TRBJ2-3; 8 nucleotides agree with TRBD2. The CDR3 is CASSSPGLADGTDTQYF. For the CDR3, the DNA is TGTGCCAGCAGCTCTCCCGGACTAGCCGATGGCACAGATACGCAGTATTTT.